This TCR beta chain was identified during a study of tumor-infiltrating lymphocytes in primary liver carcinoma. Study background: Ages ranged from 30 to 69, with HCC or mixed HCC-cholangiocarcinoma. The study reported T1-T3 N0M0 tumors spanning 4.2 to 10 cm.

Details on this clonotype: One end of the junction does not line up with germline, which may come from a read error.

Germline DNA was extracted too, while blood RNA derived from unsorted whole blood. TCR beta cDNA came from roughly 0.45 ug total RNA, primed with a constant-region primer. Three-round nested multiplex PCR performed with slightly modified ARM-PCR produced the TCR beta libraries. Each of the first two PCR rounds ran approximately 9 cycles with TRBV1-TRBV30 forward and C-beta reverse primers. MiXCR, run by TCRdb on the multiplex PCR reads, gives a single entry per CDR3 protein. The sample yields roughly 180,000 distinct CDR3 sequences, approximately 60% seen once. The CDR3 totals 13 residues. From germline, CDR1 is SGHRS and CDR2 YFSETQ.

Material: peripheral blood. This receptor was taken from a man between 40 and 49 years old with primary liver carcinoma and hepatitis B virus infection. The rearrangement links TRBV5-1 to TRBJ1-3, with no clear D. The DNA of the CDR3 is TGCGCCAGCAGGGACGGATCTGGAGACACCATATATTTT. Its translation: CASRDGSGDTIYF.